These 30 T cell receptor beta chains were all obtained from the same sample, sequenced in a study of beta chain features in type 1 diabetes. Expressed TCRB transcripts were sequenced, since all the RNA that had been isolated was reverse transcribed. This table comes from immunoSEQ multiplex PCR, and its TCRdb copy is limited to in-frame clones, with some not included. The repertoire holds about 330,000 clones, 8% to 13% seen once, with approximately 0.016% in the top ten. Sequenced material: naive CD4+ T cells from blood. The receptors were sampled from a woman aged 25 to 45 in good health.

This clone has more than one count but fewer than ten. The chain joins TRBV5-4 to TRBJ2-7; 9 nucleotides align to TRBD2. With V trimmed by 1 base and J by 2 bases, 4 bases remained unmatched. The germline V gene has CDR1 SGHNT and CDR2 YYREEE (reference sequence). This CDR3 contains 15 residues. CDR3 sequence (DNA): TGTGCCAGCAGCTTGAGACTAGCGGACACCTACGAGCAGTACTTC. It is translated as CASSLRLADTYEQYF.

This chain joins TRBV18 and TRBJ1-4, with 7 bases fitting TRBD1. Germline-derived CDR1 and CDR2 are KGHSH and LQKENI. This CDR3 contains 17 residues. V gave up 3 bases and J gave up 3 bases; unmatched junction bases: 10. As DNA, the CDR3 is TGTGCCAGCTCACCTTCGGGACAGAGAAGGGCTAATGAAAAACTGTTTTTT. This encodes CASSPSGQRRANEKLFF.

The gene calls are TRBV5-8 and TRBJ2-7; 9 nucleotides line up with TRBD2. J lost 2 bases, V lost 4 bases, and 7 bases had no gene match. This CDR3 spans 15 amino acids. Germline V CDR1 and CDR2: SGHTS, YDEGEE. The CDR3 DNA follows: TGTGCCAGCAGCCGGGGACTAGCCGCTACCTACGAGCAGTACTTC. It yields the protein CASSRGLAATYEQYF.

This clone was observed a handful of times. The chain is built from TRBV9 and TRBJ2-5, with TRBD1 identical over 7 bases. From germline, CDR1 is SGDLS and CDR2 YYNGEE. V was pared by 4 bases and J by 1 base, with 10 bases of the junction left unmatched. This CDR3 region has 16 residues. The CDR3 coding sequence is TGTGCCAGCAGCTTCGATGGGGGACAGCCCCAAGAGACCCAGTACTTC. Protein product: CASSFDGGQPQETQYF.

In this sample, this clone turned up a few times. The chain has TRBV4-3 and TRBJ2-3, with D perhaps TRBD2 (6 bases). The ends were cut back, 5 bases at V and 5 bases at J, with 17 bases in the middle. The CDR3 length is 15 residues. CDR1 and CDR2 (germline): LGHNA, YSLEER. CDR3: CASSYGGSTRDTQYF. CDR3 DNA sequence: TGCGCCAGCAGCTACGGGGGTTCAACAAGAGATACGCAGTATTTT.

This chain uses TRBV5-1 with TRBJ2-3, with TRBD2 as a possible D gene (5 bases). This CDR3 is 15 amino acids long. V was cut by 4 bases and J by 5 bases, with 17 bases left in between. Germline CDR1 reads SGHRS; CDR2 reads YFSETQ. CDR3 protein: CASSPRVVGRDTQYF. CDR3 nucleotide sequence: TGCGCCAGCAGCCCGAGGGTGGTGGGAAGAGATACGCAGTATTTT.

This clone has only a few counts. The CDR3: CASSSGRALAGELFF. CDR3 in DNA: TGTGCCAGCAGTTCAGGCAGGGCTTTGGCCGGGGAGCTGTTTTTT. This sequence joins TRBV6-5 and TRBJ2-2; possible D gene TRBD1, 5 bases. Trimming stripped 4 bases from V and 6 bases from J, with 15 bases between. This CDR3 has 15 residues. Germline CDR1 and CDR2: MNHEY and SVGAGI.

V and J are TRBV4-2 and TRBJ1-2, with TRBD1 matching over 8 bases. The V gene's germline CDR1 is LGHNA and CDR2 YNFKEQ. The CDR3 covers 15 residues. V shed 3 bases and J 5 bases; nucleotides not matched to a gene: 8. CDR3 amino acids: CASSHQDREGYGYTF. DNA of the CDR3: TGTGCCAGCAGCCACCAGGACAGGGAAGGATATGGCTACACCTTC.

The chain carries TRBV5-1 and TRBJ1-1; D gene uncertain. The germline gives CDR1 SGHRS, CDR2 YFSETQ. V was trimmed by 5 bases and J by 2 bases, leaving 10 bases between them. CDR3 length: 13 amino acids. The CDR3 loop reads CASRSLTNTEAFF. Here the CDR3 DNA reads TGCGCCAGCAGATCCCTAACTAACACTGAAGCTTTCTTT.

This clone showed up just a few times. This chain joins TRBV7-2 and TRBJ2-1; TRBD2 matches at 9 bases. J was trimmed by 5 bases and V by 5 bases; bases with no gene match: 7. Looked up from germline, CDR1 is SGHTA and CDR2 is FQGNSA. This CDR3 region has 15 residues. The CDR3 here is CASSLLAGRNNEQFF. In DNA, the CDR3 is TGTGCCAGCAGCCTCCTAGCGGGGAGGAACAATGAGCAGTTCTTC.

The chain carries TRBV28 and TRBJ2-7; the match to TRBD1 covers 9 bases. The CDR3 consists of 17 residues. Germline CDR1 is MDHEN and CDR2 is SYDVKM. V lost 2 bases, J lost 2 bases, and 10 bases stayed unmatched. CDR3 coding DNA: TGTGCCAGCAGTTTAAAAGGCGGGACAGGGTACACCTACGAGCAGTACTTC. Its translation is CASSLKGGTGYTYEQYF.

Comments on this clone: Other DNA sequences in the sample encode the same CDR3. The chain couples TRBV5-1 to TRBJ1-1, with no clear D. V lost 1 base to trimming and J lost 6 bases, with 10 bases between them. The CDR3 has 13 amino acids. CDR1 is SGHRS, CDR2 YFSETQ, per germline. DNA of the CDR3: TGCGCCAGCAGCTTGTCGGGAATCTCTGAAGCTTTCTTT. Protein product: CASSLSGISEAFF.

This chain links TRBV6-5 with TRBJ1-2, with 7 bases fitting TRBD1. The CDR3 extends over 15 amino acids. The germline V gene has CDR1 MNHEY and CDR2 SVGAGI. V shed 4 bases and J 4 bases; nucleotides not matched to a gene: 9. The CDR3 coding sequence is TGTGCCAGCAGTTCCTACAGGGGAAAGGGCTATGGCTACACCTTC. Translation: CASSSYRGKGYGYTF.

The rearrangement links TRBV5-6 to TRBJ2-1; TRBD2 might be the D (6 bases). There are 18 residues in the CDR3. Looked up from germline, CDR1 is SGHDT and CDR2 is YYEEEE. The V and J ends lost 0 bases and 2 bases respectively, with 18 bases between them. CDR3 loop: CASSLARGGRGTYNEQFF. CDR3 bases: TGTGCCAGCAGCTTGGCGCGCGGTGGGCGGGGAACCTACAATGAGCAGTTCTTC.

The J gene is TRBJ2-7, the V gene TRBV25-1; 9 bases are a match to TRBD1. The CDR3 covers 16 residues. Germline V lookup: CDR1 MGHDK, CDR2 SYGVNS. J was trimmed by 2 bases and V by 3 bases; bases with no gene match: 8. In nucleotides, the CDR3 is TGTGCCAGCAGTGACGATGGGACAGGGCACCCCTACGAGCAGTACTTC. Translated, it gives CASSDDGTGHPYEQYF.

The genes are TRBV28 and TRBJ2-5, with D uncertain. Trimming cost V 2 bases and J 5 bases, with 15 bases left between them. This CDR3 comprises 15 residues. Germline V lookup: CDR1 MDHEN, CDR2 SYDVKM. This CDR3 is CASSLITQEVETQYF. The CDR3 DNA reads TGTGCCAGCAGTTTAATAACCCAAGAGGTGGAGACCCAGTACTTC.

V usage is TRBV25-1 and J usage is TRBJ2-5; 7 bases fit TRBD1. The CDR3 is made up of 15 amino acids. Germline-derived CDR1 and CDR2 are MGHDK and SYGVNS. V lost 6 bases and J lost 1; bases outside the gene matches: 8. The CDR3 protein is CASSPGTVVQETQYF. The CDR3 DNA reads TGTGCCAGCAGCCCTGGGACAGTGGTCCAAGAGACCCAGTACTTC.

CDR3 DNA sequence: TGCAGCGCCCGCTCGGGGGGCGATTACGAGCAGTACTTC. This gives the protein CSARSGGDYEQYF. The V gene is TRBV29-1, the J gene TRBJ2-7, with D perhaps TRBD2 (7 bases). Germline values: CDR1 SQVTM, CDR2 ANQGSEA. The CDR3 extends over 13 amino acids. V dropped 7 bases and J dropped 4 bases, with 17 bases sitting between them.

This rearrangement joins TRBV5-1 to TRBJ2-3; D may be TRBD1 (6 bases). Germline-derived CDR1 and CDR2 are SGHRS and YFSETQ. The CDR3 consists of 15 residues. V lost 4 bases, J lost 6 bases, and 18 bases lay in between. Here the CDR3 DNA reads TGCGCCAGCAGCCTAGAAGGGGGTAGGCCGGATACGCAGTATTTT. Its protein is CASSLEGGRPDTQYF.

This clone was detected only a few times. The chain links TRBV6-5 to TRBJ2-1; D is perhaps TRBD2 (6 bases). The CDR3 runs 15 residues. In germline, CDR1 is MNHEY, CDR2 SVGAGI. The V and J ends lost 4 bases and 0 bases respectively, with 10 bases between them. The CDR3 region is CASSSGGSSYNEQFF. The CDR3 DNA follows: TGTGCCAGCAGTTCCGGGGGTAGCTCCTACAATGAGCAGTTCTTC.

CDR3 bases: TGTGCCAGCAGCACTCGACAGGGTAGAGCCTACGAGCAGTACTTC. Translation: CASSTRQGRAYEQYF. This chain connects TRBV7-2 to TRBJ2-7, with 7 bases matching TRBD1. The CDR3 totals 15 residues. J gave up 2 bases and V 5 bases, and 9 bases lay outside the gene matches. Germline CDR1 reads SGHTA; CDR2 reads FQGNSA. The full variable domain, rest sourced from reference TRBV7-2 and TRBJ2-7, is GAGVSQSPSNKVTEKGKDVELRCDPISGHTALYWYRQSLGQGLEFLIYFQGNSAPDKSGLPSDRFSAERTGGSVSTLTIQRTQQEDSAVYLCASSTRQGRAYEQYFGPGTRLTVT.

This clone was recorded a few times. This chain joins TRBV11-2 and TRBJ2-7; TRBD2 matches 7 bases. V gave up 1 base and J gave up 6 bases; unmatched junction bases: 12. Germline V lookup: CDR1 SGHAT, CDR2 FQNNGV. The CDR3 spans 16 residues. The DNA for the CDR3 is TGTGCCAGCAGCTTAGCCAACCGGGCGGGAGCTGGCGAGCAGTACTTC. Amino acids: CASSLANRAGAGEQYF.

This clone was found a few times. The gene calls are TRBV5-1 and TRBJ1-5, with TRBD1 matching over 9 bases. V dropped 4 bases and J dropped 7; count of bases not matched to a gene: 9. This CDR3 region has 15 residues. Germline values: CDR1 SGHRS, CDR2 YFSETQ. CDR3 protein: CASSATGQGSQPQHF. The CDR3 coding sequence is TGCGCCAGCAGCGCCACGGGACAGGGATCACAGCCCCAGCATTTT.

This clone was found a few times. The chain carries TRBV4-3 and TRBJ2-7, with a weak D call TRBD2 (6 bases). V was cut by 0 bases and J by 4 bases, with 10 bases left in between. This CDR3 spans 14 amino acids. Germline V gene lookup returns CDR1 LGHNA and CDR2 YSLEER. The CDR3 is CASSQERDWYEQYF. The CDR3 nucleotides read TGCGCCAGCAGCCAAGAAAGGGACTGGTACGAGCAGTACTTC.

This clone was recorded a few times. Other DNA variants within this sample encode the same CDR3. The chain is built from TRBV2 and TRBJ1-1, with a possible D match to TRBD1 (6 bases). This CDR3 comprises 13 residues. Trimming pared 1 base from V and 4 bases from J, leaving 7 bases between. The germline V gene encodes CDR1 SNHLY and CDR2 FYNNEI. The CDR3 is CASSEGGGTEAFF. CDR3 nucleotide sequence: TGTGCCAGCAGTGAAGGAGGGGGCACTGAAGCTTTCTTT.

V usage is TRBV7-3 and J usage is TRBJ2-2; D is possibly TRBD2 (6 bases). The CDR3 is made up of 12 amino acids. The V end was cut by 8 bases, the J end by 5 bases, with 9 bases between. Germline V gives CDR1 SGHTA, CDR2 FQGTGA. The CDR3 here is CASEGRTGELFF. The CDR3 nucleotides are TGTGCCAGCGAGGGGAGGACCGGGGAGCTGTTTTTT. Full variable domain (missing parts from reference TRBV7-3 and TRBJ2-2): GAGVSQTPSNKVTEKGKYVELRCDPISGHTALYWYRQSLGQGPEFLIYFQGTGAADDSGLPNDRFFAVRPEGSVSTLKIQRTERGDSAVYLCASEGRTGELFFGEGSRLTVL.

The chain employs TRBV6-1 and TRBJ2-5, with 14 positions matching TRBD2. The junction had 5 bases not matched to a gene; V was cut back by 6 bases and J by 5 bases. Per the germline V gene, CDR1 is MNHNS and CDR2 is SASEGT. The CDR3 sequence is 15 residues long. DNA of the CDR3: TGTGCCAGCAGGGGGACTAGCGGGAGCCACGAGACCCAGTACTTC. Protein: CASRGTSGSHETQYF.

The rearrangement uses TRBV5-4 and TRBJ2-3; 7 bases are shared with TRBD2. With V trimmed by 7 bases and J by 5 bases, 7 bases remained unmatched. The CDR3 consists of 13 residues. Germline V lookup: CDR1 SGHNT, CDR2 YYREEE (reference sequence). The CDR3 sequence is CASLEAGVDTQYF. CDR3 in DNA: TGTGCCAGCTTGGAGGCGGGGGTAGATACGCAGTATTTT.

This clone has only a few counts. The chain joins TRBV4-2 to TRBJ2-3, with D possibly TRBD1 on 6 matching bases. The CDR3 consists of 17 residues. Deletions cut 4 bases from V and 0 bases from J, with 17 bases between. Germline assignment: CDR1 LGHNA and CDR2 YNFKEQ. The DNA for the CDR3 is TGTGCCAGCAGCCTATCCGGGACAAGGGGGAGCACAGATACGCAGTATTTT. Translating gives CASSLSGTRGSTDTQYF.

The chain links TRBV5-1 to TRBJ2-1; D unresolved. CDR3 length equals 14 residues. V was trimmed by 4 bases and J by 4 bases, leaving 12 bases between them. Germline CDR1 is SGHRS and CDR2 is YFSETQ. The CDR3 spells CASSPEGGYNEQFF. In DNA, the CDR3 is TGCGCCAGCAGCCCCGAAGGCGGATACAATGAGCAGTTCTTC.